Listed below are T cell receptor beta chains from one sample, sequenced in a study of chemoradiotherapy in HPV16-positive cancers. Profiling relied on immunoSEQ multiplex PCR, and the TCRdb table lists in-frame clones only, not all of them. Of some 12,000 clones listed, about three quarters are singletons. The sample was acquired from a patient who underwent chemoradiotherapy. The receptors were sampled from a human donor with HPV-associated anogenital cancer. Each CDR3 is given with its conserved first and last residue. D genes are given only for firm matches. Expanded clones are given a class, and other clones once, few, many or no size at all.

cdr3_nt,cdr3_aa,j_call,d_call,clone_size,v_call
TGTGCCAGCAGTGAAATACCTCGGGGTGAAAAACTGTTTTTT,CASSEIPRGEKLFF,TRBJ1-4,-,-,TRBV6-1
TGCGCCACTTCGACAGGGGCTAGTACCTACACTGAAGCTTTCTTT,CATSTGASTYTEAFF,TRBJ1-1,TRBD1,once,TRBV10-1
TGTGCCAGCTCACCCACGGGGCACGGGGGTCAGCCCCAGCATTTT,CASSPTGHGGQPQHF,TRBJ1-5,-,few,TRBV18
TGTGCCAGCAGTTTCGTTTTGGGGGTGCCCTATGGCTACACCTTC,CASSFVLGVPYGYTF,TRBJ1-2,-,-,TRBV27
TGCGCCAGCAGCTTGGGCGGGGAGTTTGGCACCGGGGAGCTGTTTTTT,CASSLGGEFGTGELFF,TRBJ2-2,-,-,TRBV5-1
TGTGCCAGCAGTGAAACAGGGACAAACACTGAAGCTTTCTTT,CASSETGTNTEAFF,TRBJ1-1,-,-,TRBV6-1
TGTGCCAGCAGCATCATCAATGAGCAGTTCTTC,CASSIINEQFF,TRBJ2-1,-,-,TRBV11-2
TGTGCCTGGAGTCCAGAACTCTCCTATGGCTACACCTTC,CAWSPELSYGYTF,TRBJ1-2,-,-,TRBV30
TGCGCCAGCAGTCCCCCGGTTTCCTACGAGCAGTACTTC,CASSPPVSYEQYF,TRBJ2-7,-,-,TRBV5-1
TGCAGTGCTAGTACAGGGGATGGCTACACCTTC,CSASTGDGYTF,TRBJ1-2,TRBD1,-,TRBV20-1
TGTGCCAGCAGCCCCCGGACGGGCACCGGGGAGCTGTTTTTT,CASSPRTGTGELFF,TRBJ2-2,-,-,TRBV11-3
TGTGCCAGCAGTGGGTTGGGACAGGGAATCCGCCAGCCCCAGCATTTT,CASSGLGQGIRQPQHF,TRBJ1-5,TRBD1,few,TRBV6-1
TGTGCCAGCAGCTCGATTTCAGCGGCGCCAAAAGGAACGCAGTATTTT,CASSSISAAPKGTQYF,TRBJ2-3,-,-,TRBV7-2
TGTGCCAGCAGCCCAGGACTAGCGGGAGAAGGCCCCTACAATGAGCAGTTCTTC,CASSPGLAGEGPYNEQFF,TRBJ2-1,TRBD2,-,TRBV4-2
TGTGCCAGCTACAGCTATGGCTACACCTTC,CASYSYGYTF,TRBJ1-2,-,few,TRBV19
TGCAGCGTTGAAGTGGGCGGGAAAGTCATTGATGAGCAGTTCTTC,CSVEVGGKVIDEQFF,TRBJ2-1,-,-,TRBV29-1
TGTGCCAGCTCACCTGCGGATAACTATGGCTACACCTTC,CASSPADNYGYTF,TRBJ1-2,-,few,TRBV18
TGCAGCGTTGAAATCGGGAGGCCCCCTAATGAGCAGTTCTTC,CSVEIGRPPNEQFF,TRBJ2-1,TRBD2,-,TRBV29-1
TGCGCCAGCAGCCAACCACTGGGACAGGGGGACGGTTTCCAGCATTTT,CASSQPLGQGDGFQHF,TRBJ1-5,TRBD1,-,TRBV4-1
TGCGCCAGCAGCCAAGGTCTAGCGGGGGGTTACGAGCAGTACTTC,CASSQGLAGGYEQYF,TRBJ2-7,TRBD2,few,TRBV4-1
TGTGCCAGCAGCCCCGGGACCACTTCCTACAATGAGCAGTTCTTC,CASSPGTTSYNEQFF,TRBJ2-1,-,-,TRBV7-3
TGTGCCAGCAGTGAATACCGGGGGATCGGAGATTCACCCCTCCACTTT,CASSEYRGIGDSPLHF,TRBJ1-6,-,-,TRBV25-1
TGTGCCTGGAGTGGTCCTGGACAGGGCGAGCAGTACTTC,CAWSGPGQGEQYF,TRBJ2-7,TRBD1,-,TRBV30
TGTGCCAGCTCACCAGCAACAGTCAATGAGCAGTTCTTC,CASSPATVNEQFF,TRBJ2-1,-,-,TRBV18
TGTGCCAGCAGCGGCGTCGCAGGGGGCGGGACGCTGTTTTTT,CASSGVAGGGTLFF,TRBJ1-4,TRBD1,-,TRBV5-8
TGTGCCAGTAGTGTGGGGGGGCGCGGCAATCAGCCCCAGCATTTT,CASSVGGRGNQPQHF,TRBJ1-5,-,-,TRBV19